This TCR beta chain was sequenced during a study of blood T cell repertoires in COVID-19. The repertoire was sequenced with immunoSEQ multiplex PCR; TCRdb's copy has only in-frame clones and lacks some. The table records some 170,000 clones, 85% of them present only once. This CDR3 is built from 18 residues. CDR1 and CDR2 (germline): MGHRA, YSYEKL. The trim removed 1 base at V and 3 bases at J, leaving 13 bases unmatched. Material for sequencing was peripheral blood. The TCR was taken from a woman aged 60-70 years with acute or convalescent COVID-19. The chain carries TRBV4-1 and TRBJ1-2; 8 bases line up with TRBD1. This chain's CDR3 is CASSQAAPPGTGHYGYTF. Written as DNA, the CDR3 is TGCGCCAGCAGCCAAGCCGCCCCCCCCGGGACAGGACACTATGGCTACACCTTC.